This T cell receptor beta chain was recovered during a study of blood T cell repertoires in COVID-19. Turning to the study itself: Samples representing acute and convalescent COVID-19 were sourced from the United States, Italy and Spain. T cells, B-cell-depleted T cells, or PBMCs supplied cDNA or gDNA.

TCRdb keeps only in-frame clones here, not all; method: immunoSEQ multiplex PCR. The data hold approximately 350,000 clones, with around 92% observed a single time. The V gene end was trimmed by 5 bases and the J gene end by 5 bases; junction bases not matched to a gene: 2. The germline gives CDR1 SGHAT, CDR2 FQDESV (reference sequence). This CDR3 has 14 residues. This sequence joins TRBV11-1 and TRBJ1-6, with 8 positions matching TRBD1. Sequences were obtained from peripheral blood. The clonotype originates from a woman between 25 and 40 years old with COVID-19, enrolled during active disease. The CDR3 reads CASSRTGNNSPLHF. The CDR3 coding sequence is TGTGCCAGCAGCCGGACAGGGAATAATTCACCCCTCCACTTT.